A single sample gave rise to the 8 T cell receptor beta chains below, sequenced in a study of cytomegalovirus exposure and HLA in healthy donors. The PCR made use of 60 Vbeta and 13 Jbeta primers. The assay was immunoSEQ multiplex PCR, and TCRdb's table has in-frame clones only and misses some. The data hold 95,000 to 100,000 clones, with roughly 85% observed a single time. Material for sequencing was PBMCs. Receptors were obtained from a man aged 30-40 years in good health and CMV-seronegative.

The rearrangement joins TRBV15 to TRBJ2-7; D may be TRBD2 (6 bases). V gave up 2 bases and J gave up 1 base, with 21 bases separating them. Germline V gene sequence: CDR1 LNHNV, CDR2 YYDKDF (reference sequence). This CDR3 region has 18 residues. Written as DNA, the CDR3 is TGTGCCACCAGCAGATCGCTTGGTCTGGGGGGTCAGTCCTACGAGCAGTACTTC. The encoded protein is CATSRSLGLGGQSYEQYF.

This clone was counted once. CDR3 bases: TGCGCCAGCAGCCAAGGAGCCCACTATGAGCAGTTCTTC. Its protein product is CASSQGAHYEQFF. This rearrangement joins TRBV4-3 to TRBJ2-1, with D uncertain. Trimming cost V 1 base and J 8 bases, with 9 bases left between them. Germline-derived CDR1 and CDR2 are LGHNA and YSLEER. CDR3 length: 13 amino acids.

The chain joins TRBV29-1 to TRBJ1-2; 8 nucleotides agree with TRBD1. Per germline, CDR1 SQVTM and CDR2 ANQGSEA. With V trimmed by 7 bases and J by 2 bases, 9 bases remained unmatched. This CDR3 has 14 residues. The DNA of the CDR3 is TGCAGCGCCGATCGGACAGGGCTGAACTATGGCTACACCTTC. It translates to CSADRTGLNYGYTF.

The rearrangement uses TRBV7-9 and TRBJ1-3; D is possibly TRBD1 (5 bases). V was trimmed by 5 bases and J by 2 bases, leaving 13 bases between them. CDR1 and CDR2 (germline): SEHNR, FQNEAQ (reference sequence). The CDR3 has 15 amino acids. The CDR3 is CASSPPGVAGNTIYF. CDR3 bases: TGTGCCAGCAGCCCCCCGGGGGTAGCTGGAAACACCATATATTTT.

The chain couples TRBV9 to TRBJ1-2; D ambiguous. The V gene's germline CDR1 is SGDLS and CDR2 YYNGEE. Between the trimmed V and J ends, which lost 2 bases and 3 bases, there was a span of 14 bases. This CDR3 has 15 residues. CDR3 sequence: CASSVGGDTYYGYTF. In nucleotides, the CDR3 is TGTGCCAGCAGCGTCGGAGGAGACACGTACTATGGCTACACCTTC.

The V call is TRBV2, the J call TRBJ2-3, with D maybe TRBD1 (6 bases). This CDR3 contains 17 residues. Germline CDR1 and CDR2: SNHLY and FYNNEI. Trimming stripped 9 bases from V and 0 bases from J, with 22 bases between. In DNA form, the CDR3 reads TGTGCCAGAGGTCGACGGAGACAGGCAATTAGCACAGATACGCAGTATTTT. This sequence encodes CARGRRRQAISTDTQYF.

The chain carries TRBV13 and TRBJ2-1, with 7 bases lining up with TRBD2. The CDR3 spans 16 residues. Germline assignment: CDR1 PRHDT and CDR2 FYEKMQ (reference sequence). V lost 0 bases, J lost 7 bases, and 9 bases stayed unmatched. CDR3 region: CASSLGPDGRVNEQFF. For the CDR3, the DNA is TGTGCCAGCAGCTTAGGACCGGATGGGAGGGTAAATGAGCAGTTCTTC.

The V call is TRBV11-2, the J call TRBJ2-1; 7 bases map to TRBD2. CDR1 is SGHAT, CDR2 FQNNGV, per germline. The CDR3 sequence is 13 residues long. With 5 bases clipped from V and 7 bases from J, the junction kept 5 bases outside the gene matches. The CDR3, as DNA: TGTGCCAGCAGCCTTTTAGCGGGTAATGAGCAGTTCTTC. Amino acid sequence: CASSLLAGNEQFF.